These 3 T cell receptor beta chains were all obtained from the same sample, sequenced in a study of cytomegalovirus exposure and HLA in healthy donors (dated by TCRdb to about 2017). Libraries were prepared through the immunoSEQ multiplex PCR assay. For the multiplex PCR, a mixture combining 60 forward primers for TCR Vbeta segments and 13 reverse primers for TCR Jbeta segments was used. The table comes from immuneACCESS by way of TCRdb, which keeps in-frame sequences with V and J called. Part of the clones is missing from these tables; in studies checked, under half for an unresolved V gene and the rest for unknown reasons. The sample yields fewer than 250,000 clones; about 74% were counted once. The ten largest clonotypes hold roughly a sixth of the sample. Sequenced sample: PBMCs. The receptors derive from a man aged 40-50 years in good health and CMV-seronegative.

The chain recombines TRBV7-2 with TRBJ2-1; TRBD2 matches 9 bases. CDR1 is SGHTA, CDR2 FQGNSA, per germline. The CDR3 is 13 residues long. With V trimmed by 5 bases and J by 8 bases, 4 bases remained unmatched. The CDR3: CASSGGLADEQFF. The CDR3 bases are TGTGCCAGCAGCGGGGGACTAGCTGATGAGCAGTTCTTC.

The gene calls are TRBV14 and TRBJ1-2; 10 nucleotides align to TRBD1. This CDR3 is built from 14 residues. Per germline, CDR1 SGHDN and CDR2 FVKESK. Losses at the gene ends were 4 bases for V and 5 bases for J; bases not matched to a gene: 4. CDR3 in DNA: TGTGCCAGCAGCCGCGGGACAGGGGCATATGGCTACACCTTC. It codes for CASSRGTGAYGYTF.

The V call is TRBV21-1, the J call TRBJ1-4. TRBV21-1 is a pseudogene. The CDR3 consists of 15 residues. The CDR3 DNA follows: TGTGCCAGCAGCAAAATAGGGGGGGGTAATGAAAAACTGTTTTTT. Its translation is CASSKIGGGNEKLFF.